The clone carrying this TCR beta chain was counted many times. What it binds is unknown. Germline V CDR1 and CDR2: SGHRS, YFSETQ. The CDR3 runs to 16 residues. The junction had 5 bases not matched to a gene; V was cut back by 0 bases and J by 6 bases. This entry is derived from a study of T cells in Graves' hyperthyroidism and ophthalmopathy. What was amplified from RNA transcripts were TCR beta CDR3 regions. HTBI primers drove first-round RT-PCR of the TCR CDR3. TCRdb re-derived calls from the multiplex PCR reads in MiXCR, one entry per CDR3 protein. Of roughly 570,000 distinct CDR3 sequences in the sample, less than 20% were seen once. Study observations and caveats: A 13 V-J signature model discriminated ophthalmopathy versus stable hyperthyroidism.

The rearrangement uses TRBV5-1 and TRBJ2-1; TRBD2 agrees at 11 bases. Sample: blood. The origin of this receptor is a woman in her 30s with Graves' hyperthyroidism. The CDR3 region has the DNA TGCGCCAGCAGCTTGGGACTAGCGGGATATTTCAATGAGCAGTTCTTC. It translates to CASSLGLAGYFNEQFF.